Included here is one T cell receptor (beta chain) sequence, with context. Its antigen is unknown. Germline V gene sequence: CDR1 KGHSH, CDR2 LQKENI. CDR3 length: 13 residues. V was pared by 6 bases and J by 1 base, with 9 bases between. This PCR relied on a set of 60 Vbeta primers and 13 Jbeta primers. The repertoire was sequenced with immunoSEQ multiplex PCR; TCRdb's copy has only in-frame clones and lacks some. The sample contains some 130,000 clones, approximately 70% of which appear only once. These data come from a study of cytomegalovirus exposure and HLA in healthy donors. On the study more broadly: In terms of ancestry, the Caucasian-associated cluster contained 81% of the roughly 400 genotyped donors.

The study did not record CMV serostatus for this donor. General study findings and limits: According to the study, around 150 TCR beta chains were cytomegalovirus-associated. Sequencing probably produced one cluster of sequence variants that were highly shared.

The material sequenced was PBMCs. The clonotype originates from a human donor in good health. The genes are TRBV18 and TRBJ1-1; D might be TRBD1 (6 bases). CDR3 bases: TGTGCCAGCTCTCGACAGGAGAACACTGAAGCTTTCTTT. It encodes CASSRQENTEAFF. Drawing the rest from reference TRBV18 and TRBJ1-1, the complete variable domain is NAGVMQNPRHLVRRRGQEARLRCSPMKGHSHVYWYRQLPEEGLKFMVYLQKENIIDESGMPKERFSAEFPKEGPSILRIQQVVRGDSAAYFCASSRQENTEAFFGQGTRLTVV.